This TCR beta chain was identified in a study of Graves' ophthalmopathy and Graves' hyperthyroidism. CDR3 regions of TCR beta were amplified from RNA transcripts. A first-round RT-PCR used HTBI primers, followed by a second-round multiplex PCR. TCRdb re-analysed the multiplex PCR reads in MiXCR, keeping a single row per CDR3 protein. The data hold hundreds of thousands of distinct CDR3 sequences, with roughly two fifths observed a single time. Losses at the gene ends were 5 bases for V and 1 base for J; bases not matched to a gene: 12. Germline CDR1 SGHVS, CDR2 FNYEAQ. CDR3 size: 19 residues. Ten or more counts support this clonotype.

The receptor's source is an adult man with Graves' ophthalmopathy. The chain has TRBV7-6 and TRBJ2-2, with 11 bases that match TRBD2. The sequenced sample consisted of peripheral blood. CDR3 sequence (DNA): TGTGCCAGCAGCCTGCGACACCCTGGACTAGCGGGGAACACCGGGGAGCTGTTTTTT. Its protein product is CASSLRHPGLAGNTGELFF.